The rows below give T cell receptor beta chains drawn from one sample of a study of cytomegalovirus exposure and HLA in healthy donors. The assay was immunoSEQ multiplex PCR, and TCRdb's table has in-frame clones only and misses some. The table has under 150,000 clones, approximately 80% seen once. The sequencing input was PBMCs. Receptors were obtained from a woman between 45 and 65 years old in good health and CMV-seronegative. Both conserved end residues are part of each CDR3. The D gene is left open where the match is weak. Only part of the rows carry a size: once, few, many, or a class if the clone is expanded.

CDR3 protein,CDR3 DNA,D gene,V gene,J gene,clone size
CAWSTTGWNEQYF,TGTGCCTGGAGCACGACAGGCTGGAACGAGCAGTACTTC,NA,TRBV30,TRBJ2-7,NA
CASSEARGNGANVLTF,TGTGCCAGCAGTGAAGCGCGGGGTAATGGGGCCAACGTCCTGACTTTC,NA,TRBV2,TRBJ2-6,NA
CASSQGASGVSQETQYF,TGTGCCAGCAGTCAAGGGGCTAGCGGGGTTTCCCAAGAGACCCAGTACTTC,TRBD2,TRBV14,TRBJ2-5,NA
CASSIEVSGGHEQYF,TGTGCCAGTAGTATAGAAGTTAGCGGGGGCCACGAGCAGTACTTC,TRBD2,TRBV19,TRBJ2-7,NA
CASSRILPYLSYEQYF,TGCGCCAGCAGCCGTATTTTACCCTACCTCTCCTACGAGCAGTACTTC,NA,TRBV5-1,TRBJ2-7,NA
CAISESAETGTGETQYF,TGTGCCATCAGTGAGTCGGCGGAAACAGGAACCGGTGAGACCCAGTACTTC,NA,TRBV10-3,TRBJ2-5,NA
CASSPLGGPSYYEQYF,TGTGCCAGCAGCCCCCTGGGGGGGCCTTCTTACTACGAGCAGTACTTC,NA,TRBV11-2,TRBJ2-7,NA
CASSLVGTGGDEQFF,TGCGCCAGCAGCTTGGTCGGGACAGGGGGCGATGAGCAGTTCTTC,TRBD1,TRBV5-1,TRBJ2-1,once
CASSQDLQVSSYNEQFF,TGCGCCAGCAGCCAAGATCTCCAGGTTAGCTCCTACAATGAGCAGTTCTTC,NA,TRBV4-1,TRBJ2-1,once
CASSYSGGTAFF,TGTGCCAGCAGTTACTCTGGAGGAACAGCTTTCTTT,NA,TRBV6-5,TRBJ1-1,NA
CASGLVRGGYLGTQYF,TGTGCTAGTGGTTTGGTCCGGGGAGGCTACCTCGGTACGCAGTATTTT,NA,TRBV12-5,TRBJ2-3,NA
CASSLVSDQPQHF,TGCGCCAGCAGCTTGGTGTCGGATCAGCCCCAGCATTTT,NA,TRBV5-1,TRBJ1-5,once
CSSSLDGTGAHEQYF,TGTTCCAGCAGCTTAGATGGGACAGGGGCGCACGAGCAGTACTTC,TRBD1,TRBV7-9,TRBJ2-7,once
CATSRDELGEGETQYF,TGTGCCACCAGCAGAGATGAGTTAGGTGAGGGAGAGACCCAGTACTTC,NA,TRBV15,TRBJ2-5,few
CASSNNRGPGNTIYF,TGTGCCAGCAGTAATAACAGGGGTCCTGGAAACACCATATATTTT,TRBD1,TRBV27,TRBJ1-3,few
CASSYSNRGTEAFF,TGTGCCAGCAGTTACTCGAATAGGGGCACTGAAGCTTTCTTT,NA,TRBV6-5,TRBJ1-1,NA
CASSVGQAGYEQYF,TGTGCCAGCAGTGTAGGACAGGCCGGCTACGAGCAGTACTTC,TRBD1,TRBV11-2,TRBJ2-7,NA
CASSYSQQTNEKLFF,TGTGCCAGCAGTTACTCACAACAGACTAATGAAAAACTGTTTTTT,NA,TRBV6-6,TRBJ1-4,NA
CASSVGQADEKLFF,TGTGCCAGCAGCGTCGGACAGGCCGATGAAAAACTGTTTTTT,TRBD1,TRBV9,TRBJ1-4,NA
CASSVDSGGVTDTQYF,TGTGCCAGCAGCGTAGACAGCGGGGGGGTCACAGATACGCAGTATTTT,TRBD2,TRBV9,TRBJ2-3,few
CSVEKGQGSSYEQYF,TGCAGCGTTGAAAAGGGACAGGGGAGCTCCTACGAGCAGTACTTC,TRBD1,TRBV29-1,TRBJ2-7,NA
CASSLLGTGSTEAFF,TGCGCCAGCAGCTTGCTAGGGACAGGCTCCACTGAAGCTTTCTTT,TRBD1,TRBV5-1,TRBJ1-1,NA
CASSSAGSISMRYTF,TGCGCCAGCAGCTCTGCAGGGTCTATCTCTATGAGGTACACCTTC,NA,TRBV5-1,TRBJ1-2,NA
CASSERDSSYNSPLHF,TGTGCCAGCAGTGAAAGAGACAGCTCCTATAATTCACCCCTCCACTTT,NA,TRBV2,TRBJ1-6,few
CASSAGASGGAVETQYF,TGTGCCAGCAGCGCCGGGGCTAGCGGGGGGGCCGTAGAGACCCAGTACTTC,TRBD2,TRBV9,TRBJ2-5,NA
CASRTDRASSYNEQFF,TGTGCCAGTAGGACCGACAGGGCGAGCTCCTACAATGAGCAGTTCTTC,TRBD1,TRBV19,TRBJ2-1,few
CASSQGAARGSPLHF,TGCGCCAGCAGCCAAGGGGCGGCCAGGGGCTCACCCCTCCACTTT,NA,TRBV4-1,TRBJ1-6,NA
CASKTSGASADTQYF,TGTGCCAGCAAGACTAGCGGGGCCTCGGCAGATACGCAGTATTTT,TRBD2,TRBV4-2,TRBJ2-3,medium-sized
CASSGQSDYGYTF,TGTGCCAGCAGTGGACAGAGTGACTATGGCTACACCTTC,NA,TRBV2,TRBJ1-2,few
CASSQAVVAGGSYNEQFF,TGTGCCAGCAGCCAAGCAGTAGTAGCGGGGGGATCCTACAATGAGCAGTTCTTC,TRBD2,TRBV4-2,TRBJ2-1,NA
CASSHNPGLNYGYTF,TGCGCCAGCAGCCACAACCCGGGACTTAACTATGGCTACACCTTC,NA,TRBV4-3,TRBJ1-2,many
CASSSIAASTDTQYF,TGTGCCAGCAGCTCGATAGCGGCTAGCACAGATACGCAGTATTTT,NA,TRBV7-6,TRBJ2-3,NA
CASSYWGGEAFF,TGTGCCAGCAGTTACTGGGGAGGTGAAGCTTTCTTT,NA,TRBV6-6,TRBJ1-1,NA
CASSPGQGPYEQYF,TGTGCCAGCAGCCCGGGACAGGGGCCCTACGAGCAGTACTTC,TRBD1,TRBV5-6,TRBJ2-7,NA
CASSLTQGAREKLFF,TGTGCCAGCAGCTTAACACAGGGGGCGAGAGAAAAACTGTTTTTT,TRBD1,TRBV28,TRBJ1-4,NA
CASSFTGAEAFF,TGTGCCAGCAGTTTCACAGGGGCTGAAGCTTTCTTT,TRBD1,TRBV27,TRBJ1-1,NA
CASTQAGQGFDKAFF,TGCGCCAGCACACAAGCGGGACAGGGATTCGATAAAGCTTTCTTT,TRBD1,TRBV5-1,TRBJ1-1,NA
CASSTGLAGTAYNEQFF,TGTGCCAGCAGCACCGGCCTAGCGGGGACCGCCTACAATGAGCAGTTCTTC,TRBD2,TRBV11-2,TRBJ2-1,NA
CASSPGVGAATQYF,TGTGCCAGCAGCCCAGGGGTAGGGGCTGCGACCCAGTACTTC,NA,TRBV13,TRBJ2-5,few
CASSYIQGNEQFF,TGTGCCAGCAGTTACATCCAGGGCAATGAGCAGTTCTTC,NA,TRBV6-6,TRBJ2-1,NA
CASSEAGGNYNEQFF,TGTGCCAGTAGCGAAGCAGGGGGTAACTACAATGAGCAGTTCTTC,TRBD1,TRBV19,TRBJ2-1,NA
CASSKHGQGTAYEQYF,TGTGCCAGTAGTAAACACGGACAGGGGACCGCCTACGAGCAGTACTTC,TRBD1,TRBV19,TRBJ2-7,NA
CASSGTTGVLEKLFF,TGTGCCAGCAGTGGAACTACCGGGGTCCTAGAAAAACTGTTTTTT,NA,TRBV2,TRBJ1-4,NA
CASSQERLAYEQYF,TGTGCCAGCAGCCAAGAGCGATTAGCCTACGAGCAGTACTTC,NA,TRBV4-2,TRBJ2-7,NA
CASSQAPRFQGTSSYNEQFF,TGTGCCAGCAGCCAAGCTCCTAGATTTCAGGGGACGAGCTCCTACAATGAGCAGTTCTTC,NA,TRBV14,TRBJ2-1,few
CASSKGTLGNQPQHF,TGTGCCAGCAGCAAAGGGACACTGGGGAATCAGCCCCAGCATTTT,NA,TRBV11-2,TRBJ1-5,NA
CASSLRTGAFGFF,TGTGCCAGCAGCTTAAGGACAGGCGCTTTTGGTTTCTTT,TRBD1,TRBV7-2,TRBJ1-1,NA
CASSLVVAGGPSSYNEQFF,TGCGCCAGCAGCTTGGTGGTAGCGGGGGGTCCCAGCTCCTACAATGAGCAGTTCTTC,TRBD2,TRBV5-1,TRBJ2-1,NA
CASSFWGGPEQFF,TGTGCCAGCAGCTTTTGGGGGGGCCCTGAGCAGTTCTTC,NA,TRBV5-6,TRBJ2-1,NA
CASWRTSGASYNEQFF,TGTGCCAGCTGGAGGACTAGCGGGGCTTCCTACAATGAGCAGTTCTTC,TRBD2,TRBV2,TRBJ2-1,NA
CASSLTVGNTEAFF,TGTGCCAGCAGTTTGACAGTTGGGAACACTGAAGCTTTCTTT,NA,TRBV6-4,TRBJ1-1,NA
CASTPVETHQPQHF,TGTGCCAGCACCCCCGTGGAGACCCATCAGCCCCAGCATTTT,NA,TRBV28,TRBJ1-5,NA
CASSTGNHQPQHF,TGTGCCAGTAGTACAGGGAACCATCAGCCCCAGCATTTT,NA,TRBV19,TRBJ1-5,few